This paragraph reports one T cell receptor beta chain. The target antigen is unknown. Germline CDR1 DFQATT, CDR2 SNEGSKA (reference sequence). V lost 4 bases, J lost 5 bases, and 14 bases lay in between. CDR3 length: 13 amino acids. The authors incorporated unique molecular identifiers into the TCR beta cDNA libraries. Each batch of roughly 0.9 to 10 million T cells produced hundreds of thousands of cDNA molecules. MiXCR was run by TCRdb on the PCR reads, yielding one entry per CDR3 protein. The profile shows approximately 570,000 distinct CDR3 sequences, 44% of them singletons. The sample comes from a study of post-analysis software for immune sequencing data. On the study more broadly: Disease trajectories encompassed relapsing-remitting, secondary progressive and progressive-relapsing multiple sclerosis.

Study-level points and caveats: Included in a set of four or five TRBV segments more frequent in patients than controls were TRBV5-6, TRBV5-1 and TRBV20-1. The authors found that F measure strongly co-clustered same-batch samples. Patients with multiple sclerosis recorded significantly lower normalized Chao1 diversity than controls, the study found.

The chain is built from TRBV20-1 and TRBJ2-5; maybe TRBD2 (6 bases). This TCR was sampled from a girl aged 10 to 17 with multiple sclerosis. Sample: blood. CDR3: CSATDYYGETQYF. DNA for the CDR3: TGCAGTGCTACGGACTACTATGGGGAGACCCAGTACTTC.